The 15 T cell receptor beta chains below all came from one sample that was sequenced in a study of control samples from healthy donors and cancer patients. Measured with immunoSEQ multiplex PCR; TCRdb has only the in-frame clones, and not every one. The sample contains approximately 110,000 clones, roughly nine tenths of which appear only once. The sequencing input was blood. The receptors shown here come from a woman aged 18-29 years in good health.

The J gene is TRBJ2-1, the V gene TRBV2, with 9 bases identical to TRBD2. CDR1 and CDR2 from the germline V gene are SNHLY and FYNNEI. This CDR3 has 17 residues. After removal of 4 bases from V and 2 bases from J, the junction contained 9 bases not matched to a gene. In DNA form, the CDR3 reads TGTGCCAGCAGTGCAGTTAGCGGGGGCGCAACCTACAATGAGCAGTTCTTC. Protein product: CASSAVSGGATYNEQFF. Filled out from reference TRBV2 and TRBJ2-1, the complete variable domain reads EPEVTQTPSHQVTQMGQEVILRCVPISNHLYFYWYRQILGQKVEFLVSFYNNEISEKSEIFDDQFSVERPDGSNFTLKIRSTKLEDSAMYFCASSAVSGGATYNEQFFGPGTRLTVL.

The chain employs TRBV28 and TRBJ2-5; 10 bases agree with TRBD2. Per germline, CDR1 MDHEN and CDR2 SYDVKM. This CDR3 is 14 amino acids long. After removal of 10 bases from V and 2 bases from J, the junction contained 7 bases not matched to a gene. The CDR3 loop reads CATTSGYRQETQYF. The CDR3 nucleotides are TGTGCCACGACTAGCGGGTACCGTCAAGAGACCCAGTACTTC.

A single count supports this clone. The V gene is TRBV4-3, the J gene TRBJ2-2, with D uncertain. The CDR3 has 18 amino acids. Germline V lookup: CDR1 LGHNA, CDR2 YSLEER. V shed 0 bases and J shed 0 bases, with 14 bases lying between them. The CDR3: CASSQDGYGLSNTGELFF. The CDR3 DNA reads TGCGCCAGCAGCCAAGATGGGTATGGTTTATCGAACACCGGGGAGCTGTTTTTT.

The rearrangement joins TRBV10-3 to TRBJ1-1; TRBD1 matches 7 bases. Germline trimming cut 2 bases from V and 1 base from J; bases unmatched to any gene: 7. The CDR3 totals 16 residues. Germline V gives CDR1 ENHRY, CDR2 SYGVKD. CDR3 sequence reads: CAISEDGTAGNTEAFF. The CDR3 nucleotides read TGTGCCATCAGTGAGGACGGGACAGCGGGGAACACTGAAGCTTTCTTT.

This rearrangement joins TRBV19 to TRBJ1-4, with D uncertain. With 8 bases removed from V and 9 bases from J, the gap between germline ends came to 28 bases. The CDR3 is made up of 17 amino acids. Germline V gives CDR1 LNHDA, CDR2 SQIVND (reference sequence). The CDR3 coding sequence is TGTGCCAGTGACCTCGGCAGCCGCGGCGTTGGATGGAAAAAACTGTTTTTT. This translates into CASDLGSRGVGWKKLFF.

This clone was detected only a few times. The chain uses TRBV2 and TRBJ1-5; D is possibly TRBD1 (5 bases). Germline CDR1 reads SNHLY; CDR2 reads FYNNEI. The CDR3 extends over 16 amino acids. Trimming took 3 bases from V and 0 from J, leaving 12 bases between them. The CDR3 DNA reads TGTGCCAGCAGTGAGACGGGGCTCTATAGCAATCAGCCCCAGCATTTT. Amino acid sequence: CASSETGLYSNQPQHF.

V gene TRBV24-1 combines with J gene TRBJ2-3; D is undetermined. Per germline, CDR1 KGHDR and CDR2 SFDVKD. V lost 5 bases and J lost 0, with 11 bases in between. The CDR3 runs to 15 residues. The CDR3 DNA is TGTGCCACCAGTGTGGGCAGGTTCAGCACAGATACGCAGTATTTT. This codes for CATSVGRFSTDTQYF.

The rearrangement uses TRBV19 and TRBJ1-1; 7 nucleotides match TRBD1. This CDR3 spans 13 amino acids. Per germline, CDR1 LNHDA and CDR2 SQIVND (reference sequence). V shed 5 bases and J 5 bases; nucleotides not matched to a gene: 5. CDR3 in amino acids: CASSLQGGTEAFF. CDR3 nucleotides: TGTGCCAGTAGTCTTCAGGGGGGAACTGAAGCTTTCTTT. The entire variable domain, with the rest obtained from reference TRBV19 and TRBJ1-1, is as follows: DGGITQSPKYLFRKEGQNVTLSCEQNLNHDAMYWYRQDPGQGLRLIYYSQIVNDFQKGDIAEGYSVSREKKESFPLTVTSAQKNPTAFYLCASSLQGGTEAFFGQGTRLTVV.

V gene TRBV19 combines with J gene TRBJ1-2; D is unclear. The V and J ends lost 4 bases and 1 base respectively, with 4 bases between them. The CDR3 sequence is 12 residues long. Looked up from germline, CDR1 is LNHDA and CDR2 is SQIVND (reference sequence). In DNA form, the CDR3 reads TGTGCCAGTAGTACCCGTAACTATGGCTACACCTTC. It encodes CASSTRNYGYTF.

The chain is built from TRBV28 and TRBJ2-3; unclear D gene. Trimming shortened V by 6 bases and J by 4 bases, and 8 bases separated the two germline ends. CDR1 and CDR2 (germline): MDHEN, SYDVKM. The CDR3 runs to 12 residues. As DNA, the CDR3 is TGTGCCAGCAGCCTAGGGCCAGATACGCAGTATTTT. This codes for CASSLGPDTQYF.

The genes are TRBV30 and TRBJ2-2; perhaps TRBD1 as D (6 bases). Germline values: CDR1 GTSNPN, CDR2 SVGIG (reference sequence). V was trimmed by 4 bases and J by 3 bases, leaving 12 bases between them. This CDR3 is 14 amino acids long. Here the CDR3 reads CAWNADRYTGELFF. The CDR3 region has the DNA TGTGCCTGGAATGCCGACAGGTACACCGGGGAGCTGTTTTTT.

The CDR3 reads CASSLSDSYYEQYF. Here the CDR3 DNA reads TGTGCCAGCAGCTTATCGGACAGCTACTACGAGCAGTACTTC. The chain combines TRBV7-9 with TRBJ2-7; D is possibly TRBD1 (6 bases). V gave up 2 bases and J gave up 3 bases, with 11 bases separating them. The length of the CDR3 is 14 residues. Germline V CDR1 and CDR2: SEHNR, FQNEAQ (reference sequence).

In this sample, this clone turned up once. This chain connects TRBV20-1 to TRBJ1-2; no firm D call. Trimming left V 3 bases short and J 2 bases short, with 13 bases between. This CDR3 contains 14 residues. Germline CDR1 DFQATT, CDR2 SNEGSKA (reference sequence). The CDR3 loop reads CSASVAGINYGYTF. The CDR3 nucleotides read TGCAGTGCTAGTGTTGCGGGAATAAACTATGGCTACACCTTC.

The chain's CDR3 is CASSTTGNSPLHF. The DNA of the CDR3 is TGTGCCAGCAGTACCACAGGGAATTCACCCCTCCACTTT. The V and J genes are TRBV6-2 or TRBV6-3 and TRBJ1-6; TRBD1 is a possible D gene (6 bases). The CDR3 loop spans 13 amino acids. V lost 5 bases and J lost 7, with 9 bases in between. Looked up from germline, CDR1 is MNHEY and CDR2 is SVGEGT.

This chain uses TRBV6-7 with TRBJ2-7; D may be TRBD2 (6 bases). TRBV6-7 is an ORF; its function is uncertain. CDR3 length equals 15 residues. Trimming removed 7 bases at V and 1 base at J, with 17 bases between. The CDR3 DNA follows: TGTGCCAGCAAGCTACCGGGACTGCCGTCCTACGAGCAGTACTTC. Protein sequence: CASKLPGLPSYEQYF.